The text below deals with one T cell receptor (beta chain). This clonotype occurred many times. The antigen this receptor binds is unknown. No much larger clone exists at a distance of one base, and base qualities are not known. At the junction V is shortened by 2 bases and J by 4 bases, with 26 bases in between. Measured from the cysteine to the phenylalanine, the CDR3 is 19 residues long. Only the CDR3 region is kept as DNA, spanning 57 bases read in frame from base 1. This sample was taken from a study of T cells in Graves' hyperthyroidism and ophthalmopathy (dated by TCRdb to between 2018 and 2020). Notes on the research overall: Peripheral blood samples were taken at the time of initial diagnosis, prior to any treatment. To identify distinguishing TCR V-J signatures, a discovery cohort of about 100 patients was used, comprising some 43 with Graves' ophthalmopathy and about 59 with stable Graves' hyperthyroidism. An independent validation cohort of around 20 hyperthyroidism patients and some 15 patients who later progressed to ophthalmopathy tested prospective prediction of ophthalmopathy. The roughly 91 discovery patients were randomly divided into training and test sets at a 7:3 ratio. In addition, the study compared T-cell repertoires in thyroid tissue and in blood from roughly 6 Graves' hyperthyroidism patients. Following sampling, methimazole starting at 30 mg daily was given to hyperthyroidism patients, and high-dose intravenous methylprednisolone was given to ophthalmopathy patients. The paper reports TCR Vbeta CDR3 sequencing of approximately 140 peripheral blood samples: 43 ophthalmopathy, fewer than 85 hyperthyroidism and around 17 progressor patients.

The paper's findings and limits, for the study overall: Most expanded thyroid clonotypes (frequency above 0.001) were also detected in blood, a finding suggesting that blood repertoires may reflect thyroid immune responses. In validation, the model predicted progression to ophthalmopathy a median of roughly 6.1 months before onset, with over 60% sensitivity and about 72% specificity. No statistical method was used to set the sample size in advance, and investigators knew the group allocation. Ophthalmopathy was separated from stable hyperthyroidism by a 13 V-J signature model, with around 90% sensitivity and about 81% specificity obtained in cross-validation and 80%/75% obtained in testing.

Graves' hyperthyroidism was defined as stable when no progression to ophthalmopathy occurred over 18 months of follow-up. Hyperthyroidism patients were aged 18 to 65 years and newly diagnosed, with disease duration of less than 2 months. Patients with uncontrolled infections, other autoimmune diseases, pregnancy or lactation were excluded. Diagnoses were established on the basis of clinical symptoms, serum thyroxine and TRAb, thyroid ultrasound, and orbital computed tomography. PBMCs were separated from 7.5 to 10 ml of fresh peripheral blood using Ficoll-Paque density gradient centrifugation. Total RNA was extracted using Trizol reagent, and RNA quality was assessed on an Agilent 2100 Bioanalyzer. The TCR beta CDR3 regions were amplified from RNA transcripts. The first round of RT-PCR for the TCR CDR3 was performed with the HTBI primer set and the Qiagen OneStep RT-PCR kit. The libraries were constructed in a second round of multiplex PCR and then size-selected and purified. The libraries were sequenced on an Illumina HiSeq2000 using paired-end 100 bp reads. In the authors' own workflow: SOAPnuke was used to process the raw data, removing reads that contained adapters or uncalled bases, had a mean Phred below 15, or lacked an exact match to the constant primer or identifier. High-quality paired reads were merged with COPE v1.2.5, and unique nucleotide sequences were defined as clonotypes. MiTCR v1.1 was used to align clonotypes to the IMGT TRBV, TRBD and TRBJ reference segments. The analysis included only V-J combinations with a frequency above 0.0001, which together covered around 99% of the repertoires. A TCS score was defined as the ratio of F50 (clonal expansion) to E x V (chaos), with BLOSUM62-based TCRdist applied between CDR3 peptides within each V-J. Welch's t-statistics and random forest reduced some 510 V-J features to 10 to 15, which were used in a naive Bayes classifier (R e1071). TCRdb reanalyzed the raw reads on its own, using fastp at Q25 for trimming and MiXCR for clone calling, and kept in-frame beta chains. For every CDR3 protein sequence, its rows merge into one entry that carries the most common genes and DNA. What appears here as the V and J calls and clone size reflects TCRdb's work, not the paper's. The table for this sample lists roughly 740,000 distinct CDR3 sequences; about a sixth of them were counted only once. The ten most abundant clones make up roughly 8% of the sample.

The TCR originated in a man aged 18 to 30 with Graves' hyperthyroidism. Sequencing was carried out using blood. The chain is assembled from TRBV12-3 or TRBV12-4 and TRBJ2-5; the D gene could be either TRBD1 or TRBD2, each agreeing at 5 bases. CDR3 protein: CASSLIIGDRDDLRETQYF. At the DNA level, the sequence is TGTGCCAGCAGTTTAATTATTGGGGACCGAGATGACCTAAGAGAGACCCAGTACTTC.